This T cell receptor beta chain was observed in a study of T cell responses to AZD1222 COVID-19 vaccine. Whole-study findings and limits: Within unmutated variant regions lay the reported targets of nearly half of spike-specific TCRs. White British donors predominated, females outnumbered males, and clonal diversity was possibly underestimated. Only 5 or 6 people who got AZD1222 tested seropositive at baseline.

In the case of this clone: Its cognate antigen is unknown.

Per the germline V gene, CDR1 is SGHDN and CDR2 is FVKESK. The CDR3 totals 13 residues. V lost 5 bases and J 0 bases, leaving 5 bases between the germline ends. Using immunoSEQ multiplex PCR, the repertoire was profiled, and TCRdb retains in-frame clones only, with some absent. This sample has 150,000 to 170,000 clones; roughly nine tenths occur once, and the top ten carry 5.5% to 6%. V gene TRBV14 combines with J gene TRBJ1-5; D not certain. The sample here was peripheral blood, taken on day 0 of MenACWY control vaccination. The TCR originated in an adult in good health. The CDR3 region has the DNA TGTGCCAGCAGCGATTATAGCAATCAGCCCCAGCATTTT. It is translated as CASSDYSNQPQHF.